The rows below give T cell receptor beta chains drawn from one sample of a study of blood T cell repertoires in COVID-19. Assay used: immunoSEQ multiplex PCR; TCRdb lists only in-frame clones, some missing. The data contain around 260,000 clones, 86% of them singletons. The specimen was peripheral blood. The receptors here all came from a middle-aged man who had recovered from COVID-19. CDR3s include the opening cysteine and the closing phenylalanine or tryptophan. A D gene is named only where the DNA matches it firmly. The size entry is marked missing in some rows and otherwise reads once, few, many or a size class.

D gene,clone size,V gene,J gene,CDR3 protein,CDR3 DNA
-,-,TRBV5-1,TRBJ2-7,CASTWGEPYEQYF,TGCGCCAGCACGTGGGGGGAACCCTACGAGCAGTACTTC
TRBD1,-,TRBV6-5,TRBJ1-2,CASSFGQGTPLSGYTF,TGTGCCAGCAGTTTCGGACAGGGGACCCCCCTCTCCGGCTACACCTTC
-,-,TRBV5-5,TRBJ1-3,CASRLGWRSNTIYF,TGTGCCAGCAGGCTCGGTTGGAGGTCCAACACCATATATTTT
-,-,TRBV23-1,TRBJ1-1,CASSQARASAEAFF,TGCGCCAGCAGTCAGGCCAGGGCCTCCGCTGAAGCTTTCTTT
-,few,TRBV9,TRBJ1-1,CASSVGLMGTEAFF,TGTGCCAGCAGCGTGGGCTTAATGGGCACTGAAGCTTTCTTT
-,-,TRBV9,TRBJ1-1,CASSVGGSLNTEAFF,TGTGCCAGCAGCGTAGGAGGCAGCCTGAACACTGAAGCTTTCTTT
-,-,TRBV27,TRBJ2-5,CASSLLGAETQYF,TGTGCCAGCAGTTTACTGGGGGCAGAGACCCAGTACTTC
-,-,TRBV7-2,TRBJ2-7,CASSTRERSVYEQYF,TGTGCCAGCAGCACCCGGGAACGGTCGGTTTACGAGCAGTACTTC
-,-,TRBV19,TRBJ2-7,CASSMGQSLSYEQYF,TGTGCCAGTAGTATGGGGCAGTCCCTTTCCTACGAGCAGTACTTC
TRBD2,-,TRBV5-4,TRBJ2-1,CASSLARTSGRYNEQFF,TGTGCCAGCAGCTTGGCCAGGACTAGCGGGCGGTACAATGAGCAGTTCTTC
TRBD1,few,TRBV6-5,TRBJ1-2,CASSLGQGDGGGYTF,TGTGCCAGCAGCCTTGGACAGGGGGACGGTGGTGGCTACACCTTC
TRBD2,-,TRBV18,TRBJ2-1,CASSPLVAGGLYNEQFF,TGTGCCAGCTCACCATTGGTAGCGGGGGGGCTTTACAATGAGCAGTTCTTC
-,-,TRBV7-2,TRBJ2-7,CASSLGRGGHYEQYF,TGTGCCAGCAGCTTAGGTAGGGGGGGGCACTACGAGCAGTACTTC
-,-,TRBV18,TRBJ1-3,CASSPGQLSGNTIYF,TGTGCCAGCTCACCTGGACAGCTCTCTGGAAACACCATATATTTT
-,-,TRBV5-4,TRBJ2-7,CASSPNWASSFEQYF,TGTGCCAGCAGCCCCAATTGGGCTAGCTCTTTCGAGCAGTACTTC
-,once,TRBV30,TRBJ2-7,CAWSTATGLRVDEQYF,TGTGCCTGGAGTACAGCTACAGGGCTTCGGGTCGACGAGCAGTACTTC
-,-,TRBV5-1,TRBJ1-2,CASSDDGFYGYTF,TGCGCCAGCAGTGATGACGGGTTCTATGGCTACACCTTC
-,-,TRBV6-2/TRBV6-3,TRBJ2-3,CASSYGQSTDTQYF,TGTGCCAGCAGTTACGGGCAGAGCACAGATACGCAGTATTTT
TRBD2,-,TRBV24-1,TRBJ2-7,CATSGITSGTSYEQYF,TGTGCCACCAGTGGTATCACTAGCGGGACCTCCTACGAGCAGTACTTC
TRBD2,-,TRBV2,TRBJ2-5,CASSEGLAGSRKTQYF,TGTGCCAGCAGCGAGGGACTAGCGGGAAGCAGAAAGACCCAGTACTTC
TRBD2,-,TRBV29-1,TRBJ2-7,CSVVPGGTLAGRSTYEQYF,TGCAGCGTTGTGCCAGGGGGGACTCTAGCGGGGCGATCAACCTACGAGCAGTACTTC
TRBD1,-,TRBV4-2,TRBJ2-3,CASSQDWTGETDTQYF,TGTGCCAGCAGCCAAGATTGGACAGGGGAGACAGATACGCAGTATTTT
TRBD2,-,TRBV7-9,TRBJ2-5,CASVGGGQETQYF,TGTGCCAGCGTCGGCGGGGGGCAAGAGACCCAGTACTTC
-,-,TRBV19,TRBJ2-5,CASSAVIRQETQYF,TGTGCCAGTAGTGCGGTGATACGGCAAGAGACCCAGTACTTC
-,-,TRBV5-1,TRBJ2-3,CASSRARGPDTQYF,TGCGCCAGCAGCCGGGCCAGGGGCCCAGATACGCAGTATTTT
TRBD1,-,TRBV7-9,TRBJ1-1,CAGDRGGTEAFF,TGTGCCGGGGACAGGGGGGGTACTGAAGCTTTCTTT
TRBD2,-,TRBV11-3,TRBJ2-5,CASSLPLAGGRGETQYF,TGTGCCAGCAGCTTACCCCTAGCGGGAGGGCGGGGGGAGACCCAGTACTTC
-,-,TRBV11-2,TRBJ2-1,CASSLDLAGVYNEQFF,TGTGCCAGCAGCTTAGATCTGGCAGGGGTCTACAATGAGCAGTTCTTC
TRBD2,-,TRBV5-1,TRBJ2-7,CASSLGLAGGGEQYF,TGCGCCAGCAGCTTGGGACTAGCGGGAGGAGGTGAGCAGTACTTC
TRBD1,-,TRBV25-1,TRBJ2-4,CASSEFGTGVTKNIQYF,TGTGCCAGCAGTGAATTCGGGACAGGGGTGACCAAAAACATTCAGTACTTC
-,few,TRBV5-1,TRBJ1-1,CASHGDTEAFF,TGCGCCAGCCACGGGGACACTGAAGCTTTCTTT
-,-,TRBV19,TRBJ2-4,CATTEGTKNIQYF,TGTGCCACCACGGAGGGGACCAAAAACATTCAGTACTTC
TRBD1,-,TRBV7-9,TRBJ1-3,CASSPERQNRGSNTIYF,TGTGCCAGCAGCCCTGAACGCCAAAACAGGGGAAGCAACACCATATATTTT
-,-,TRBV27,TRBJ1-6,CASSSNYNPPHSPLHF,TGTGCCAGCAGTAGCAACTATAACCCTCCCCATTCACCCCTCCACTTT
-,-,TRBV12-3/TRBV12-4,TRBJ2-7,CASSFSGPEQYF,TGTGCCAGCAGTTTCTCAGGGCCCGAGCAGTACTTC
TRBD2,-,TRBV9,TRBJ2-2,CASKGLAGDPNTGELFF,TGTGCCAGCAAGGGACTAGCGGGAGATCCGAACACCGGGGAGCTGTTTTTT
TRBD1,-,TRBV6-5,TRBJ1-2,CASSPQGTGGYTF,TGTGCCAGCAGCCCACAGGGGACGGGGGGCTACACCTTC
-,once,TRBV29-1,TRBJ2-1,CSGQDGSSYNEQFF,TGCAGCGGCCAAGACGGGAGCTCCTACAATGAGCAGTTCTTC
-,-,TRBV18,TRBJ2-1,CASSPKRGPHEQFF,TGTGCCAGCTCGCCCAAGCGAGGGCCACATGAGCAGTTCTTC
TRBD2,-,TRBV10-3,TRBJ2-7,CAISVPSSGGAPQYF,TGTGCCATCAGTGTCCCTTCTAGCGGGGGAGCCCCACAGTACTTC
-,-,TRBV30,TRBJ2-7,CAWGPGAYEQYF,TGTGCCTGGGGCCCAGGGGCCTACGAGCAGTACTTC
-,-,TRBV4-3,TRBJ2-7,CASSQEGTRADSSYEQYF,TGCGCCAGCAGCCAAGAAGGGACACGGGCGGACAGCTCCTACGAGCAGTACTTC
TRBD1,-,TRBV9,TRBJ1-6,CASSAPTGVRNSPLHF,TGTGCCAGCAGCGCACCTACAGGGGTGAGGAATTCACCCCTCCACTTT
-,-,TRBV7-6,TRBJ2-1,CASRQGSSYNEQFF,TGTGCCAGCAGACAGGGAAGCTCCTACAATGAGCAGTTCTTC
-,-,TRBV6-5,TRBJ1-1,CASRRGSMNTEAFF,TGTGCCAGCAGGAGGGGGTCTATGAACACTGAAGCTTTCTTT
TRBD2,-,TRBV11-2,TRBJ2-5,CASSPLTGLASETQYF,TGTGCCAGCAGCCCTCTTACGGGACTAGCTTCGGAGACCCAGTACTTC
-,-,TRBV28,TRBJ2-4,CASTSPAGVGIQYF,TGTGCCAGCACCAGCCCAGCGGGCGTAGGGATTCAGTACTTC
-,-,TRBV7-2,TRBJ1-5,CASSESYGGYSNQPQHF,TGTGCCAGCAGCGAATCCTACGGGGGATATAGCAATCAGCCCCAGCATTTT
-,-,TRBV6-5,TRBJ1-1,CASSYRGRGTEAFF,TGTGCCAGCAGTTACAGGGGGAGGGGGACTGAAGCTTTCTTT
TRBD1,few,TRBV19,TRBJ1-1,CASSRGQGTIMNTEAFF,TGTGCCAGTAGTAGGGGACAGGGAACAATCATGAACACTGAAGCTTTCTTT
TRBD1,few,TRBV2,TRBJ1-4,CASSEAGQLREKLFF,TGTGCCAGCAGTGAAGCGGGACAGCTTCGGGAAAAACTGTTTTTT
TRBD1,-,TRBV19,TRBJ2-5,CASSIGDRGQETQYF,TGTGCCAGTAGTATAGGGGACAGGGGGCAAGAGACCCAGTACTTC
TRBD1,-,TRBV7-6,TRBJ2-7,CASSPLDRPYEQYF,TGTGCCAGCAGCCCCCTGGACAGGCCTTACGAGCAGTACTTC